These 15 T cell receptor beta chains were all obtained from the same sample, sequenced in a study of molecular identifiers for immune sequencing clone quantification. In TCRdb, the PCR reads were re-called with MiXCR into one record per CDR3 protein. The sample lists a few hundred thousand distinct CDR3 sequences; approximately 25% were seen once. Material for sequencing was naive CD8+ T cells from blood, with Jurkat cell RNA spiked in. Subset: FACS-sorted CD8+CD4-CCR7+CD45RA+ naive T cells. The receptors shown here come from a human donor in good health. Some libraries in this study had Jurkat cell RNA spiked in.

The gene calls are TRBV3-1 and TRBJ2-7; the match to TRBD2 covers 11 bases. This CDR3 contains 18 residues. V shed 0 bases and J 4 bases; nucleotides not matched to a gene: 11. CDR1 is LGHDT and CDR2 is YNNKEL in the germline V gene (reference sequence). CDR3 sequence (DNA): TGTGCCAGCAGCCAAGACTTACTAGCGGGGGCGCTTGAATACGAGCAGTACTTC. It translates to CASSQDLLAGALEYEQYF.

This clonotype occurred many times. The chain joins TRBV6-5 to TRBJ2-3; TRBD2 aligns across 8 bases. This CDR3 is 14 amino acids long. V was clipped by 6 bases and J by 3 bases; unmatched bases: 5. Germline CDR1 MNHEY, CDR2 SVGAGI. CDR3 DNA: TGTGCCAGCAGGCGGGGGGCCGGGACAGATACGCAGTATTTT. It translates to CASRRGAGTDTQYF.

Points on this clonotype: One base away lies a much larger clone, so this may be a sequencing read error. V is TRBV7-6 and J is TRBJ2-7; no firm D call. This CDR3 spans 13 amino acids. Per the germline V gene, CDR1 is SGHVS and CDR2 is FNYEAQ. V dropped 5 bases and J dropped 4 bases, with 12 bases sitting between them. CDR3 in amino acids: CASSHNKGYEQYF. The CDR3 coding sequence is TGTGCCAGCAGCCACAACAAGGGTTACGAGCAGTACTTC.

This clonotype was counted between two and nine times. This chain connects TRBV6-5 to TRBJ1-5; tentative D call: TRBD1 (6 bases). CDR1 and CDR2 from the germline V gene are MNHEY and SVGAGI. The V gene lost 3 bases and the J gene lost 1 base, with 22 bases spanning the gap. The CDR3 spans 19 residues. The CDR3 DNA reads TGTGCCAGCAGTTATCCGAGTGGGGGGGCCCGAGAAAGCAATCAGCCCCAGCATTTT. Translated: CASSYPSGGARESNQPQHF.

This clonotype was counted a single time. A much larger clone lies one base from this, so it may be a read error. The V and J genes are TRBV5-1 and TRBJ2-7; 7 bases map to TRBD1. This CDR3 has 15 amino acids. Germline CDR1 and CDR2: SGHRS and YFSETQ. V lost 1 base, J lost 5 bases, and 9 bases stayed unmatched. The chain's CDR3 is CASSLTYGTVNEQYF. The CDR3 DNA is TGCGCCAGCAGCTTGACCTATGGGACAGTTAACGAGCAGTACTTC.

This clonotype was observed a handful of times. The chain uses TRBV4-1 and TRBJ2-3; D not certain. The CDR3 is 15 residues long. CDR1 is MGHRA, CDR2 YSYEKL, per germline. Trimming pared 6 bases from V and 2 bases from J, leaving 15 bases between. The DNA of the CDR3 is TGCGCCAGCAGTCAGGACCCTTCTTTCACAGATACGCAGTATTTT. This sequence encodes CASSQDPSFTDTQYF.

DNA of the CDR3: TGTGCCAGCAGTTACTGGACGGGGGGGGGAGGCGGCGAGCAGTACTTC. Residues: CASSYWTGGGGGEQYF. The chain joins TRBV6-2 or TRBV6-3 to TRBJ2-7, with 8 bases fitting TRBD2. Per germline, CDR1 MNHEY and CDR2 SVGEGT. V lost 1 base, J lost 6 bases, and 11 bases stayed unmatched. The CDR3 consists of 16 residues.

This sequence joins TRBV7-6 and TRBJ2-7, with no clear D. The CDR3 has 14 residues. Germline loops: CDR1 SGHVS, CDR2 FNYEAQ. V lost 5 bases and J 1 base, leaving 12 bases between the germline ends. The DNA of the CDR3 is TGTGCCAGCAGCCTTCGGTCTTATTCCTACGAGCAGTACTTC. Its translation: CASSLRSYSYEQYF.

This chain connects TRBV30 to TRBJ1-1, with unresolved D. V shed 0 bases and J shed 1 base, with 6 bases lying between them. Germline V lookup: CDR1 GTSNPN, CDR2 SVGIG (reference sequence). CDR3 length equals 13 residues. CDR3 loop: CAWSVVRNTEAFF. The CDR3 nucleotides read TGTGCCTGGAGTGTGGTGAGGAACACTGAAGCTTTCTTT. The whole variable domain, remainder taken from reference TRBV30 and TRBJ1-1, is SQTIHQWPATLVQPVGSPLSLECTVEGTSNPNLYWYRQAAGRGLQLLFYSVGIGQISSEVPQNLSASRPQDRQFILSSKKLLLSDSGFYLCAWSVVRNTEAFFGQGTRLTVV.

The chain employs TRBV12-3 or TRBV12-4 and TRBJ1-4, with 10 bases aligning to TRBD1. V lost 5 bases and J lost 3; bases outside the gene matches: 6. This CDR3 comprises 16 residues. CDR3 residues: CASSPDRGLANEKLFF. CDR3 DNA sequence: TGTGCCAGCAGTCCTGACAGGGGGCTAGCTAATGAAAAACTGTTTTTT.

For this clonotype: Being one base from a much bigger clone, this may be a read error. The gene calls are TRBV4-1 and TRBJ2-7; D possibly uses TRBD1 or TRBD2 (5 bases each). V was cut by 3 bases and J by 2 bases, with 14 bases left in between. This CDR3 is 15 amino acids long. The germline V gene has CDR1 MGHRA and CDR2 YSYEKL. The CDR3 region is CASSHGTSSPYEQYF. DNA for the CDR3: TGCGCCAGCAGCCACGGGACGTCAAGCCCCTACGAGCAGTACTTC.

The CDR3 coding sequence is TGTGCCAGCAGTTTACGACAGGGACCCTACGAGCAGTACTTC. Translated: CASSLRQGPYEQYF. The chain is built from TRBV27 and TRBJ2-7; 7 bases fit TRBD1. The CDR3 is 14 amino acids. The V and J ends lost 2 bases and 2 bases, in that order; junction bases with no gene match: 3. CDR1 is MNHEY, CDR2 SMNVEV, per germline (reference sequence).

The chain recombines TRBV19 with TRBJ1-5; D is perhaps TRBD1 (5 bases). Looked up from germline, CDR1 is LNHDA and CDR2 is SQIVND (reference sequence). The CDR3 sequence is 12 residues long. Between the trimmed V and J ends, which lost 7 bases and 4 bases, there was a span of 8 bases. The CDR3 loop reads CASNYRNQPQHF. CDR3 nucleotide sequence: TGTGCCAGTAATTACAGGAATCAGCCCCAGCATTTT.

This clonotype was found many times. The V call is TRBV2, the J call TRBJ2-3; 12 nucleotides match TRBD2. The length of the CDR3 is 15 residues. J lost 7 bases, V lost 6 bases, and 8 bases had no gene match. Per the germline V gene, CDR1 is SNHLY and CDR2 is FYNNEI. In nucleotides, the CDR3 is TGTGCCAGCAGACCGACTAGCGGGGGCATGAATACGCAGTATTTT. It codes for CASRPTSGGMNTQYF.

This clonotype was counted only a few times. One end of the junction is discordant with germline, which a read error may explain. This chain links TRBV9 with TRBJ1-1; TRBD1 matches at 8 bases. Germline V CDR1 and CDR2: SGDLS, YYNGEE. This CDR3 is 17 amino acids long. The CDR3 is CASSVEDRDLEGAEAFF. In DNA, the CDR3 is TGTGCCAGCAGTGTAGAGGACAGGGACCTTGAGGGGGCCGAAGCTTTCTTT.